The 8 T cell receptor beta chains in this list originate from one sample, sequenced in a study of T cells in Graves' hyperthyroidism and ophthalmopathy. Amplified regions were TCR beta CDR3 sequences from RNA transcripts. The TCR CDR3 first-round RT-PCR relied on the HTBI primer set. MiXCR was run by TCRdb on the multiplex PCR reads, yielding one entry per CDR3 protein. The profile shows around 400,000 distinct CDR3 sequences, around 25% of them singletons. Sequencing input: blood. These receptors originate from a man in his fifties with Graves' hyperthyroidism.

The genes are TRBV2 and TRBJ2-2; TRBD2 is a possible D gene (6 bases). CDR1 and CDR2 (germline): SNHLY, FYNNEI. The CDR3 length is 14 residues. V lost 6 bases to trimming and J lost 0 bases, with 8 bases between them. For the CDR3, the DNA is TGTGCCAGCAGGGAGCGGGCGAACACCGGGGAGCTGTTTTTT. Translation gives CASRERANTGELFF.

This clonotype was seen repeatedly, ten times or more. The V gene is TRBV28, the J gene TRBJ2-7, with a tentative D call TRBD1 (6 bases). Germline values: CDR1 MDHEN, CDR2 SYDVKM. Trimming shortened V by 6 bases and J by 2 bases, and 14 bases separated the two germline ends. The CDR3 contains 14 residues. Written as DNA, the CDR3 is TGTGCCAGCAGGGCAACAGGGTTGACCTACGAGCAGTACTTC. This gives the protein CASRATGLTYEQYF.

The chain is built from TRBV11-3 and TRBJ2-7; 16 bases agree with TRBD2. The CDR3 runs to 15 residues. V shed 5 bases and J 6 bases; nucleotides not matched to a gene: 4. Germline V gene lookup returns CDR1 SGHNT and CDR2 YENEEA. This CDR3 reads CASSTGLAGGSEQYF. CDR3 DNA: TGTGCCAGCAGCACGGGACTAGCGGGAGGGAGCGAGCAGTACTTC.

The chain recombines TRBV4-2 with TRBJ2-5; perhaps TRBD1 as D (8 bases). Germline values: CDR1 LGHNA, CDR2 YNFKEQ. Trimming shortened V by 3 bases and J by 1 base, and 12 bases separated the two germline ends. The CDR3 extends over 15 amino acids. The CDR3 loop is CASSQNRGGQETQYF. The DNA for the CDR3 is TGTGCCAGCAGCCAGAACAGGGGGGGCCAAGAGACCCAGTACTTC.

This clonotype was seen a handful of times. CDR3 nucleotide sequence: TGCGCCAGCAGCTTGGTGAAGCCCGGAAAAAATGAGCAGTTCTTC. It specifies CASSLVKPGKNEQFF. This chain uses TRBV5-1 with TRBJ2-1; D unresolved. Trimming shortened V by 0 bases and J by 7 bases, and 14 bases separated the two germline ends. This CDR3 region has 15 residues. CDR1 is SGHRS, CDR2 YFSETQ, per germline.

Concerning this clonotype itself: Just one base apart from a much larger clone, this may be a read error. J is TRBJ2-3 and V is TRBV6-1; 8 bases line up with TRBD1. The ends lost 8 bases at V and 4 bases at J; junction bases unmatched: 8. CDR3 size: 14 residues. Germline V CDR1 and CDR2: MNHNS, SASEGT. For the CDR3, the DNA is TGTGCCAGCGGAGACAGGGGATGGGCAGATACGCAGTATTTT. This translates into CASGDRGWADTQYF.

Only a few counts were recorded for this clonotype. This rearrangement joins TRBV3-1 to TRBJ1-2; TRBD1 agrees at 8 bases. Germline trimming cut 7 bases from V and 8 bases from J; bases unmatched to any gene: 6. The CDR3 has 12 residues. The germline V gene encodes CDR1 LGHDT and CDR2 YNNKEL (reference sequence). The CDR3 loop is CASTTDRDGYTF. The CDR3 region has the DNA TGTGCCAGCACCACGGACAGGGACGGCTACACCTTC.

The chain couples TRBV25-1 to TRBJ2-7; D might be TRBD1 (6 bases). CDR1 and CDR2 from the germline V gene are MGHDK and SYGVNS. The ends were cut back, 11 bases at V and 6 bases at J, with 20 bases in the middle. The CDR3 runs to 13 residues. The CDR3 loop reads CAVTGTPGVEQYF. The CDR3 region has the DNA TGTGCCGTAACAGGGACACCAGGGGTCGAGCAGTACTTC.